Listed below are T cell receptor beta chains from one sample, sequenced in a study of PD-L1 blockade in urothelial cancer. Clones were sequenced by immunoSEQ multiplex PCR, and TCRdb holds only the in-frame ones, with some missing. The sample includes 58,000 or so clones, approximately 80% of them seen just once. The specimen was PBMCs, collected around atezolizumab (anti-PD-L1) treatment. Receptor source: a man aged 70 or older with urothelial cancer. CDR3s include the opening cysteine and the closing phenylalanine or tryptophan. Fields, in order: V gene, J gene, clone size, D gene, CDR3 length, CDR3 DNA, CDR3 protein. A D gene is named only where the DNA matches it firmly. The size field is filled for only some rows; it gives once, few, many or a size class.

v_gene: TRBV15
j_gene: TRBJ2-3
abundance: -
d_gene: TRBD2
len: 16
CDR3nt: TGTGCCACCAGCAGAGATGGTGGGGGAGGGGCAGATACGCAGTATTTT
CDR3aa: CATSRDGGGGADTQYF

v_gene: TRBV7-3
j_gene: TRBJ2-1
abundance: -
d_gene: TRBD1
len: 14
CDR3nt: TGTGCCAGCAGTAAACGGGACAGGGGACATGAGCAGTTCTTC
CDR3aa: CASSKRDRGHEQFF

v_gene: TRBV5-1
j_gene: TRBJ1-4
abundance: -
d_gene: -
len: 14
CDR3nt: TGCGCCAGCAGCCCCAGGGCGACTAATGAAAAACTGTTTTTT
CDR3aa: CASSPRATNEKLFF

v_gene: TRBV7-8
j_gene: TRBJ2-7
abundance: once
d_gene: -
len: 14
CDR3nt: TGTGCCAGCAGCCAAATGGCTGCTTCCTACGAGCAGTACTTC
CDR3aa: CASSQMAASYEQYF

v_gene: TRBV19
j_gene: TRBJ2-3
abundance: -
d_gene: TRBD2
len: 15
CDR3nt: TGTGCCAGTAGCGTCCTAGCGGGAGGTTTAGACACGCAGTATTTT
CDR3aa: CASSVLAGGLDTQYF

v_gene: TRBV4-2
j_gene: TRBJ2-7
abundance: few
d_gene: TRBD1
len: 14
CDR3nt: TGTGCCAGCAGCCGAGGACAGGGGGGGGACGAGCAGTACTTC
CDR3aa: CASSRGQGGDEQYF

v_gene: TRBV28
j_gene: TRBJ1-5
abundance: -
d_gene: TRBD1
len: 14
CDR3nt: TGTGCCATCTCACCCGGGACAGGGAGGCAGCCCCAGCATTTT
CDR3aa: CAISPGTGRQPQHF

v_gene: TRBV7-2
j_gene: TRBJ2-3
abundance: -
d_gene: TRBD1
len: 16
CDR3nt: TGTGCCAGCAGCTTAGCTGGACAGGGGGCGGGTGATACGCAGTATTTT
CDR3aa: CASSLAGQGAGDTQYF

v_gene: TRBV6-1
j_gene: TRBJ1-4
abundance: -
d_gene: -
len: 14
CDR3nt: TGTGCCAGCAGTGAAACAGGGTATTACGAAAAACTGTTTTTT
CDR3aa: CASSETGYYEKLFF

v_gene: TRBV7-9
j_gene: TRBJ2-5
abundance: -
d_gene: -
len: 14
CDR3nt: TGTGCCAGCAGCTTAGGGGTCCCCCCGAGGAACCAGTACTTC
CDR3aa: CASSLGVPPRNQYF

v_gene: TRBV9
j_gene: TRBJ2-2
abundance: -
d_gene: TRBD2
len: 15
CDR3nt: TGTGCCAGCAGTTACGGACTAGCAGCAACCGGGGAGCTGTTTTTT
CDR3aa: CASSYGLAATGELFF

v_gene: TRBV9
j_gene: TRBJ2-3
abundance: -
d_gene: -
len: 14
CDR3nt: TGTGCCAGCAGCATGACAGTTAGCACAGATACGCAGTATTTT
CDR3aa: CASSMTVSTDTQYF

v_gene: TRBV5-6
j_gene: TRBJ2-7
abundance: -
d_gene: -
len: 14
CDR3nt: TGTGCCAGCAGCTTTGGGACTGGTATCTACGAGCAGTACTTC
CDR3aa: CASSFGTGIYEQYF

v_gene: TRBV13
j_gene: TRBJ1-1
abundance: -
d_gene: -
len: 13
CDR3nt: TGTGCCAGCAGCCCGACAGGGAACACTGAAGCTTTCTTT
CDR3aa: CASSPTGNTEAFF

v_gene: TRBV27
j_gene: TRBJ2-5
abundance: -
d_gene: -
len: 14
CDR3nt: TGTGCCAGCAGTCCAACAACCCGGGGGGAGACCCAGTACTTC
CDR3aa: CASSPTTRGETQYF

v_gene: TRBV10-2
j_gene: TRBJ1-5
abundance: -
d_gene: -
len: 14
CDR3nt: TGCGCCAGCACCCCAGGGTTTTCTGGGCAGCCCCAGCATTTT
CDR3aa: CASTPGFSGQPQHF

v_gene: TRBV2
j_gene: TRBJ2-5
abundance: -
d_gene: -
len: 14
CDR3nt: TGTGCCAGCATAAGGGAGACTCGAGTAGAGACCCAGTACTTC
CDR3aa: CASIRETRVETQYF

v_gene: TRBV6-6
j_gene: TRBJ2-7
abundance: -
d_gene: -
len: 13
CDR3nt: TGTGCCAGCAGTTACGGGCTCCGCTACGAGCAGTACTTC
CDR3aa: CASSYGLRYEQYF

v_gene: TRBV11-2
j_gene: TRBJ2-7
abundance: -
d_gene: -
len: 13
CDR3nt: TGTGCCAGCAGCTCGGGTGCTTCCTACGAGCAGTACTTC
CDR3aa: CASSSGASYEQYF

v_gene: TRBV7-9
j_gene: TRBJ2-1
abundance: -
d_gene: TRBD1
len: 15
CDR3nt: TGTGCCAGCAGCCCACCGGGACAGGTCTACAATGAGCAGTTCTTC
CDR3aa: CASSPPGQVYNEQFF

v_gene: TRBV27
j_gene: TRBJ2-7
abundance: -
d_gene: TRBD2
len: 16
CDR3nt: TGTGCCAGCAGTTCACTAGTAACCGGGACTAGCGAGCAGCAGTACTTC
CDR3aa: CASSSLVTGTSEQQYF

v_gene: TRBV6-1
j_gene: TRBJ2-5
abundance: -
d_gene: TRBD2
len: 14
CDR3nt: TGTGCCAGCAAGGCTAGCGGGAGTTCAGAGACCCAGTACTTC
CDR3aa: CASKASGSSETQYF

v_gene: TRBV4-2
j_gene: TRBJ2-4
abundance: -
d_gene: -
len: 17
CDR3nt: TGTGCCAGCAGCCAAGAGGGCGGTAGCGGAACCAAAAACATTCAGTACTTC
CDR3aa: CASSQEGGSGTKNIQYF